The next 28 T cell receptor beta chains were all read from a single sample in a study of OX40 agonist ivuxolimab in advanced cancers. The assay was immunoSEQ multiplex PCR, and TCRdb's table has in-frame clones only and misses some. Of about 68,000 clones in the sample, about 90% were seen once. The sample here was CD4+ or CD8+ T cells sorted from blood, taken in a trial of the OX40 agonist ivuxolimab. The receptors originated from an adult with an advanced solid tumor such as melanoma, head and neck, liver or kidney cancer.

The chain recombines TRBV7-2 with TRBJ2-1; 8 bases are shared with TRBD1. J was trimmed by 9 bases and V by 4 bases; bases with no gene match: 11. This CDR3 has 15 amino acids. Germline-derived CDR1 and CDR2 are SGHTA and FQGNSA. CDR3 residues: CASSSPGQGGTEQFF. The CDR3 bases are TGTGCCAGCAGCTCTCCAGGACAGGGAGGCACTGAGCAGTTCTTC.

The chain carries TRBV5-4 and TRBJ2-1; 7 bases line up with TRBD2. Germline-derived CDR1 and CDR2 are SGHNT and YYREEE (reference sequence). With V trimmed by 2 bases and J by 3 bases, 8 bases remained unmatched. CDR3 length: 16 amino acids. For the CDR3, the DNA is TGTGCCAGCAGCTTAGGTTCTAGCGGAGTCTACAATGAGCAGTTCTTC. This codes for CASSLGSSGVYNEQFF.

The sample holds one count of this clone. The chain carries TRBV7-3 and TRBJ2-7; TRBD2 matches at 12 bases. The ends lost 5 bases at V and 5 bases at J; junction bases unmatched: 7. The CDR3 is 15 residues long. CDR1 is SGHTA and CDR2 is FQGTGA in the germline V gene. The CDR3: CASSIGLAGRDEQYF. DNA for the CDR3: TGTGCCAGCAGCATCGGACTAGCGGGAAGAGACGAGCAGTACTTC.

This chain uses TRBV28 with TRBJ1-2, with TRBD1 matching 10 bases. The CDR3 spans 15 residues. J was trimmed by 4 bases and V by 6 bases; bases with no gene match: 8. Germline values: CDR1 MDHEN, CDR2 SYDVKM. CDR3 nucleotides: TGTGCCAGCAGGAACGACAGGGGGCGGGTCTATGGCTACACCTTC. It yields the protein CASRNDRGRVYGYTF.

The rearrangement uses TRBV19 and TRBJ2-2; weak D call: TRBD1 (6 bases). Between the trimmed V and J ends, which lost 3 bases and 3 bases, there was a span of 14 bases. This CDR3 has 16 amino acids. CDR1 and CDR2 (germline): LNHDA, SQIVND (reference sequence). The CDR3 nucleotides are TGTGCCAGTAGTATGAGCAGGGGCGTGGACACCGGGGAGCTGTTTTTT. It codes for CASSMSRGVDTGELFF.

The gene calls are TRBV18 and TRBJ2-7; a possible D gene is TRBD2 (5 bases). CDR1 KGHSH and CDR2 LQKENI come from the germline V gene. Trimming removed 6 bases from V and 5 bases from J, with 14 bases in between. The CDR3 has 13 residues. The CDR3 coding sequence is TGTGCCAGCTCGACCGGGGATACCGACGAGCAGTACTTC. It is translated as CASSTGDTDEQYF.

This clone was recorded once. V and J are TRBV4-2 and TRBJ2-5; D ambiguous. In germline, CDR1 is LGHNA, CDR2 YNFKEQ. The V end was cut by 0 bases, the J end by 5 bases, with 16 bases between. This CDR3 region has 16 residues. The CDR3 region is CASSQEVASSGETQYF. The CDR3 region has the DNA TGTGCCAGCAGCCAAGAGGTGGCCAGCAGTGGCGAGACCCAGTACTTC.

The V call is TRBV9, the J call TRBJ2-3; weak D call: TRBD1 (5 bases). The CDR3 spans 15 residues. CDR1 is SGDLS, CDR2 YYNGEE, per germline. Between the trimmed V and J ends, which lost 0 bases and 0 bases, there was a span of 8 bases. The CDR3 nucleotides read TGTGCCAGCAGCGTAGTTGGGGCTAGCACAGATACGCAGTATTTT. This sequence encodes CASSVVGASTDTQYF.

The chain employs TRBV6-5 and TRBJ2-1; D remains unclear. CDR1 MNHEY and CDR2 SVGAGI come from the germline V gene. The CDR3 is 13 residues long. Trimming left V 5 bases short and J 8 bases short, with 13 bases between. The CDR3 sequence: CASSLKGGYEQFF. In DNA form, the CDR3 reads TGTGCCAGCAGTCTCAAGGGTGGCTATGAGCAGTTCTTC.

The chain has TRBV5-4 and TRBJ1-2; D remains unclear. This CDR3 region has 13 residues. Germline V CDR1 and CDR2: SGHNT, YYREEE (reference sequence). With 2 bases removed from V and 3 bases from J, the gap between germline ends came to 8 bases. This CDR3 reads CASSFTEDYGYTF. The DNA of the CDR3 is TGTGCCAGCAGCTTCACAGAAGACTATGGCTACACCTTC. The variable domain in full, completed from reference TRBV5-4 and TRBJ1-2, reads ETGVTQSPTHLIKTRGQQVTLRCSSQSGHNTVSWYQQALGQGPQFIFQYYREEENGRGNFPPRFSGLQFPNYSSELNVNALELDDSALYLCASSFTEDYGYTFGSGTRLTVV.

The genes are TRBV2 and TRBJ2-1; 7 bases map to TRBD2. V lost 7 bases and J lost 3; bases outside the gene matches: 6. CDR1 is SNHLY and CDR2 is FYNNEI in the germline V gene. This CDR3 is built from 14 residues. The CDR3 is CASTPSGIYNEQFF. The CDR3 region has the DNA TGTGCCAGCACCCCTAGCGGAATCTACAATGAGCAGTTCTTC.

The chain links TRBV29-1 to TRBJ2-5, with no clear D. CDR3 length: 12 residues. Germline lookup yields CDR1 SQVTM and CDR2 ANQGSEA. Trimming pared 3 bases from V and 5 bases from J, leaving 10 bases between. The CDR3 DNA follows: TGCAGCGTTGACAGGTCGTTGGAGACCCAGTACTTC. Translation: CSVDRSLETQYF.

This chain connects TRBV9 to TRBJ2-1; D might be TRBD2 (6 bases). The CDR3 totals 14 residues. Between the trimmed V and J ends, which lost 2 bases and 9 bases, there was a span of 15 bases. In germline, CDR1 is SGDLS, CDR2 YYNGEE. The CDR3 loop is CASSVAPAGGEQFF. In DNA form, the CDR3 reads TGTGCCAGCAGCGTTGCCCCAGCGGGCGGTGAGCAGTTCTTC. Full variable domain (outside the CDR3, taken from reference TRBV9 and TRBJ2-1): DSGVTQTPKHLITATGQRVTLRCSPRSGDLSVYWYQQSLDQGLQFLIQYYNGEERAKGNILERFSAQQFPDLHSELNLSSLELGDSALYFCASSVAPAGGEQFFGPGTRLTVL.

This clone has just one count. The chain links TRBV28 to TRBJ1-2, with 7 nucleotides matching TRBD1. CDR3 length equals 14 residues. Germline loops: CDR1 MDHEN, CDR2 SYDVKM. Trimming at V came to 2 bases and at J to 4 bases, leaving 4 bases not matched to a gene. DNA for the CDR3: TGTGCCAGCAGTTTAGTAGGGGGCCCCTATGGCTACACCTTC. Its translation is CASSLVGGPYGYTF.

The chain recombines TRBV11-1 with TRBJ1-2; the D is unclear. Trimming stripped 3 bases from V and 0 bases from J, with 20 bases between. The CDR3 extends over 18 amino acids. The V gene's germline CDR1 is SGHAT and CDR2 FQDESV (reference sequence). The CDR3 coding sequence is TGTGCCAGCAGCTTGATTGGTCCAGCACCACCTTCTAACTATGGCTACACCTTC. Protein sequence: CASSLIGPAPPSNYGYTF.

The chain links TRBV13 to TRBJ2-1; 8 nucleotides agree with TRBD1. The germline V gene encodes CDR1 PRHDT and CDR2 FYEKMQ (reference sequence). The junction had 2 bases not matched to a gene; V was cut back by 7 bases and J by 6 bases. The CDR3 is 12 amino acids. CDR3 protein: CASNDRGNEQFF. CDR3 DNA sequence: TGTGCCAGCAACGACAGGGGCAATGAGCAGTTCTTC.

The J gene is TRBJ2-4, the V gene TRBV5-1; D perhaps matches TRBD2 (5 bases). This CDR3 comprises 14 residues. Germline CDR1 and CDR2: SGHRS and YFSETQ. Trimming left V 0 bases short and J 5 bases short, with 9 bases between. In DNA form, the CDR3 reads TGCGCCAGCAGCTTGGTCTCCGGGGAAAACATTCAGTACTTC. It yields the protein CASSLVSGENIQYF.

The V and J genes are TRBV28 and TRBJ1-4; TRBD1 might be the D (6 bases). Germline-derived CDR1 and CDR2 are MDHEN and SYDVKM. This CDR3 has 13 amino acids. With 3 bases removed from V and 5 bases from J, the gap between germline ends came to 7 bases. The CDR3 sequence: CASSFQGNEKLFF. The CDR3 DNA follows: TGTGCCAGCAGTTTCCAGGGGAATGAAAAACTGTTTTTT.

This chain joins TRBV6-1 and TRBJ1-5, with 7 bases identical to TRBD1. This CDR3 has 14 amino acids. CDR1 and CDR2 (germline): MNHNS, SASEGT. The V gene end was trimmed by 5 bases and the J gene end by 2 bases; junction bases not matched to a gene: 3. The CDR3 DNA sequence: TGTGCCAGCAGTACTCAGGGGGGCAATCAGCCCCAGCATTTT. This codes for CASSTQGGNQPQHF.

The genes are TRBV4-2 and TRBJ2-3; 9 bases line up with TRBD2. Trimming at V came to 2 bases and at J to 4 bases, leaving 13 bases not matched to a gene. The CDR3 sequence is 18 residues long. Germline values: CDR1 LGHNA, CDR2 YNFKEQ. CDR3: CASSQIPDSGSSPDTQYF. Written as DNA, the CDR3 is TGTGCCAGCAGCCAAATCCCCGATAGCGGGAGTTCTCCAGATACGCAGTATTTT.

The V and J genes are TRBV25-1 and TRBJ1-3; TRBD1 might be the D (6 bases). V lost 5 bases, J lost 8 bases, and 13 bases lay in between. The CDR3 has 13 amino acids. From germline, CDR1 is MGHDK and CDR2 SYGVNS. The DNA for the CDR3 is TGTGCCAGCAGTAACAGGGCCGTCCACACCATATATTTT. Amino acids: CASSNRAVHTIYF. Together with reference TRBV25-1 and TRBJ1-3, the CDR3 gives the full variable domain: EADIYQTPRYLVIGTGKKITLECSQTMGHDKMYWYQQDPGMELHLIHYSYGVNSTEKGDLSSESTVSRIRTEHFPLTLESARPSHTSQYLCASSNRAVHTIYFGEGSWLTVV.

The chain combines TRBV9 with TRBJ2-7; tentatively, D is TRBD1 (6 bases). The CDR3 extends over 14 amino acids. Germline CDR1 reads SGDLS; CDR2 reads YYNGEE. Trimming removed 2 bases from V and 3 bases from J, with 12 bases in between. The CDR3 region has the DNA TGTGCCAGCAGCGTCCAGGGGACGAGCTACGAGCAGTACTTC. This translates into CASSVQGTSYEQYF.

This rearrangement joins TRBV6-1 to TRBJ1-4; possibly TRBD1 for D (6 bases). CDR1 and CDR2 from the germline V gene are MNHNS and SASEGT. V lost 6 bases and J lost 6, with 11 bases in between. The CDR3 length is 13 residues. The CDR3 region is CASRNRVDEKLFF. DNA for the CDR3: TGTGCCAGCAGGAACAGGGTTGATGAAAAACTGTTTTTT.

The V and J genes are TRBV7-9 and TRBJ1-2; 10 nucleotides agree with TRBD1. Trimming at V came to 1 base and at J to 7 bases, leaving 6 bases not matched to a gene. The CDR3 sequence is 15 residues long. Germline CDR1 SEHNR, CDR2 FQNEAQ (reference sequence). The CDR3 here is CASSLGDRGLSGYTF. CDR3 sequence (DNA): TGTGCCAGCAGCTTAGGTGACAGGGGGCTGAGTGGCTACACCTTC.

The chain uses TRBV10-1 and TRBJ2-7, with D uncertain. Between the trimmed V and J ends, which lost 2 bases and 3 bases, there was a span of 8 bases. CDR1 and CDR2 (germline): WNHNN, SYGVQD (reference sequence). CDR3 length: 13 residues. The CDR3 loop reads CASSEGPIYEQYF. In DNA form, the CDR3 reads TGCGCCAGCAGTGAGGGGCCCATCTACGAGCAGTACTTC.

The J gene is TRBJ1-3, the V gene TRBV18; no clear D gene. This CDR3 comprises 14 residues. Germline-derived CDR1 and CDR2 are KGHSH and LQKENI. V shed 6 bases and J shed 4 bases, with 13 bases lying between them. CDR3 sequence (DNA): TGTGCCAGCTCCCTAGCCTTGACGGGAAACACCATATATTTT. Amino acid sequence: CASSLALTGNTIYF.

The chain recombines TRBV4-1 with TRBJ2-7; TRBD2 aligns across 7 bases. J lost 4 bases, V lost 5 bases, and 8 bases had no gene match. The CDR3 has 14 amino acids. Germline assignment: CDR1 MGHRA and CDR2 YSYEKL. CDR3 in DNA: TGCGCCAGCAGCTTGAGACTAGCAGAGTACGAGCAGTACTTC. Its translation is CASSLRLAEYEQYF.

The genes are TRBV7-3 and TRBJ2-7; D may be TRBD2 (6 bases). Germline CDR1 and CDR2: SGHTA and FQGTGA. The CDR3 contains 16 residues. V gave up 5 bases and J gave up 12 bases, with 29 bases separating them. The CDR3: CASSQLLEGAGTMRYF. The CDR3 DNA sequence: TGTGCCAGCAGCCAGCTTTTGGAGGGAGCAGGGACGATGCGGTACTTC.